This passage covers 16 T cell receptor beta chains from one sample sequenced in a study of cytomegalovirus exposure and HLA in healthy donors. This table comes from immunoSEQ multiplex PCR, and its TCRdb copy is limited to in-frame clones, with some not included. The sample yields 170,000 or so clones, more than 65% seen once. Sequencing input: PBMCs. These receptors came from a woman aged 18-29 years in good health and CMV-seropositive.

CDR3 in DNA: TGTGCCAGTAGTATGGGCCTAGAAGCTTTCTTT. Its protein product is CASSMGLEAFF. The chain employs TRBV19 and TRBJ1-1; D ambiguous. The CDR3 contains 11 residues. From germline, CDR1 is LNHDA and CDR2 SQIVND (reference sequence). V dropped 3 bases and J dropped 8 bases, with 7 bases sitting between them.

The genes are TRBV10-3 and TRBJ1-6; TRBD1 matches at 7 bases. Trimming took 6 bases from V and 16 from J; bases not matched to a gene: 9. The CDR3 consists of 12 residues. Germline loops: CDR1 ENHRY, CDR2 SYGVKD. CDR3: CAIRSGDSELHF. In nucleotides, the CDR3 is TGTGCCATCAGGTCCGGGGACAGCGAGCTCCACTTT.

The chain combines TRBV6-4 with TRBJ2-1; D is unresolved. V dropped 8 bases and J dropped 7 bases, with 15 bases sitting between them. This CDR3 has 13 residues. Germline loops: CDR1 MRHNA, CDR2 SNTAGT. The CDR3 DNA reads as TGTGCCAGCCCCTTCTGGCTAGGAAATGAGCAGTTCTTC. Protein product: CASPFWLGNEQFF.

This chain joins TRBV5-1 and TRBJ2-2, with TRBD1 matching over 8 bases. The CDR3 runs to 15 residues. Per the germline V gene, CDR1 is SGHRS and CDR2 is YFSETQ. V trimming: 5 bases; J trimming: 7 bases; junction bases outside the gene matches: 10. CDR3 sequence reads: CASRDRQGPDGELFF. In DNA form, the CDR3 reads TGCGCCAGCAGGGATAGACAGGGGCCTGACGGGGAGCTGTTTTTT.

V is TRBV19 and J is TRBJ1-5; D is ambiguous. The ends were cut back, 1 base at V and 7 bases at J, with 11 bases in the middle. The CDR3 extends over 14 amino acids. Germline CDR1 LNHDA, CDR2 SQIVND (reference sequence). CDR3 nucleotides: TGTGCCAGTAGTATAGGTCGGGAGGGACAGCCCCAGCATTTT. Protein sequence: CASSIGREGQPQHF.

The chain joins TRBV29-1 to TRBJ1-1; 8 bases align to TRBD1. Germline CDR1 and CDR2: SQVTM and ANQGSEA. CDR3 length equals 11 residues. J was trimmed by 10 bases and V by 7 bases; bases with no gene match: 8. In nucleotides, the CDR3 is TGCAGCGGTGCCCAGGGGGCGGGAGCTTTCTTT. Protein product: CSGAQGAGAFF.

This chain uses TRBV7-8 with TRBJ1-2, with TRBD1 matching 9 bases. Germline trimming cut 2 bases from V and 5 bases from J; bases unmatched to any gene: 12. The CDR3 spans 17 residues. CDR1 is SGHVS and CDR2 is FQNEAQ in the germline V gene. The CDR3 is CASSLSPGQGGRYGYTF. The CDR3 DNA reads TGTGCCAGCAGCTTATCCCCGGGACAGGGTGGTCGGTATGGCTACACCTTC.

V usage is TRBV5-8 and J usage is TRBJ2-5, with 7 bases lining up with TRBD1. Trimming took 5 bases from V and 4 from J; bases not matched to a gene: 11. Germline V gives CDR1 SGHTS, CDR2 YDEGEE. The CDR3 is 15 amino acids. The CDR3 coding sequence is TGTGCCAGCAGTTTCGAGGGGGCGCAGAGAGAGACCCAGTACTTC. Its translation: CASSFEGAQRETQYF.

In regard to this clone: The same CDR3 is also encoded by other DNA sequences in this sample. The J gene is TRBJ1-2, the V gene TRBV7-9; a possible D gene is TRBD1 (5 bases). The CDR3 spans 12 residues. V gave up 1 base and J gave up 6 bases, with 6 bases separating them. Per the germline V gene, CDR1 is SEHNR and CDR2 is FQNEAQ (reference sequence). CDR3 coding DNA: TGTGCCAGCAGCTTAGGGGGCGATGGCTACACCTTC. Protein sequence: CASSLGGDGYTF.

V usage is TRBV13 and J usage is TRBJ2-2, with 7 bases aligning to TRBD1. Trimming cost V 8 bases and J 7 bases; bases outside gene matches: 4. The length of the CDR3 is 12 residues. Germline V gene sequence: CDR1 PRHDT, CDR2 FYEKMQ (reference sequence). The CDR3 is CASQGVSGELFF. DNA for the CDR3: TGTGCCAGCCAGGGGGTTAGCGGGGAGCTGTTTTTT.

A single count supports this clone. The chain is built from TRBV6-1 and TRBJ1-2; D is unclear. There are 13 residues in the CDR3. Looked up from germline, CDR1 is MNHNS and CDR2 is SASEGT. V was cut by 3 bases and J by 7 bases, with 12 bases left in between. The CDR3: CASSDPGWSGYTF. CDR3 nucleotide sequence: TGTGCCAGCAGTGATCCGGGGTGGAGTGGCTACACCTTC.

This sequence joins TRBV10-2 and TRBJ2-5; 7 nucleotides line up with TRBD1. Trimming cost V 4 bases and J 4 bases; bases outside gene matches: 9. In germline, CDR1 is WSHSY, CDR2 SAAADI. The CDR3 runs to 15 residues. The CDR3 sequence is CASSVFQGVGETQYF. The CDR3 region has the DNA TGCGCCAGCAGTGTTTTTCAGGGGGTAGGAGAGACCCAGTACTTC.

This chain uses TRBV11-2 with TRBJ2-5; possibly TRBD2 for D (5 bases). Trimming pared 4 bases from V and 5 bases from J, leaving 11 bases between. The CDR3 consists of 13 residues. CDR1 is SGHAT and CDR2 is FQNNGV in the germline V gene. CDR3 region: CASSSEGGETQYF. The CDR3 DNA sequence: TGTGCCAGCAGCTCCGAGGGTGGGGAGACCCAGTACTTC.

The chain uses TRBV4-2 and TRBJ2-2; D might be TRBD1 (6 bases). This CDR3 contains 16 residues. Trimming cost V 8 bases and J 0 bases, with 16 bases left between them. CDR1 is LGHNA and CDR2 is YNFKEQ in the germline V gene. CDR3 region: CASFIATGPNTGELFF. The DNA for the CDR3 is TGTGCCAGCTTTATTGCCACAGGGCCGAACACCGGGGAGCTGTTTTTT.

V is TRBV11-2 and J is TRBJ1-1; a possible D gene is TRBD1 (6 bases). Between the trimmed V and J ends, which lost 5 bases and 1 base, there was a span of 20 bases. This CDR3 contains 17 residues. Germline assignment: CDR1 SGHAT and CDR2 FQNNGV. The CDR3 DNA is TGTGCCAGCAGCAACCCCCGGAGACAGGAGCAGAACACTGAAGCTTTCTTT. It translates to CASSNPRRQEQNTEAFF.

The chain couples TRBV4-1 to TRBJ2-5; perhaps TRBD2 as D (5 bases). V was pared by 0 bases and J by 9 bases, with 11 bases between. Germline V CDR1 and CDR2: MGHRA, YSYEKL. The CDR3 is 13 amino acids. The CDR3 DNA is TGCGCCAGCAGCCAAGAGGGAGCGTTTCCCCAGTACTTC. This codes for CASSQEGAFPQYF.